The following is a TCR beta chain sequence with its context. Its antigen is still unknown. Per-nucleotide qualities are absent, and no much larger clonotype sits a single base away. The sample is drawn from a study of identical twins (dated by TCRdb to the mid-2010s). With regard to the full study: The study deep-sequenced TCR alpha and beta repertoires from monozygotic twins, unrelated adults of various ages and cord blood to test whether fetal clonotypes persist. Replicate twin experiments were performed at different times using different library preparation protocols to rule out contamination. Paper-wide results and their limitations: Out-of-frame TCR alpha sharing in monozygotic twins was systematically underestimated by recombination models, whereas sharing between unrelated individuals was in agreement with the recombination models. Fewer insertions were carried by abundant cord blood beta clonotypes, a similar but weaker trend appeared in young adult naive repertoires, and no such trend appeared in memory repertoires. Out-of-frame TCR alpha sequences shared between twins showed an excess of low generation-probability sequences compared with coincidental sharing between unrelated individuals. Because the same donors could not be followed over many years, the conclusions depended on cross-sectional statistical analysis. Invariant T cells such as MAIT and iNKT could partly confound zero-insertion analyses, although diverse VJ usage argued against such confounding for most clonotypes. Excess twin sharing in beta out-of-frame sequences was weaker because fewer shared sequences lowered the signal-to-noise ratio.

All donors were healthy Caucasians. The twin cohort consisted of three pairs of female monozygotic twins, all aged roughly 18 to 30 years. Positive isolation kits from Invitrogen were used to isolate CD4+ and CD8+ T cell populations. The library was produced with 5' RACE. Sequencing used an Illumina HiSeq 2000. A universal primer binding site was added through template switching, and the final cDNA carried a unique molecular identifier so that TCR cDNA molecules could be counted accurately. First-strand cDNA for TCR alpha and beta chains was synthesized from specific primers in the conserved constant-segment region. To control for contamination, every cDNA library was double barcoded, receiving both a SMART-Mk sample barcode and Illumina barcodes. TruSeq adapter sequences along with Illumina sample barcodes were introduced in two successive PCR steps. The Illumina HiSeq platform was used with custom primers to sequence TCR alpha and beta cDNA libraries. The original methods were these. Unique molecular identifiers were extracted from raw reads with MiGEC, and CDR3 positions were determined with MiXCR. For each individual, recombination models were inferred using an EM algorithm with the repgenHMM and IGoR tools. Shared clonotype analysis was performed with the tcR package in R, normalizing sharing by the product of cloneset sizes. Out-of-frame nonproductive sequences were analyzed to study raw recombination free of thymic and clonal selection effects. Using fastp at Q25 and MiXCR, TCRdb reprocessed the public reads and kept productive beta chains. Rows merge per CDR3 protein into single entries with the most common DNA and genes. TCRdb's processing, not the authors' own work, is the source of the V and J calls. For this sample the table gives some 460,000 distinct CDR3 sequences, of which 12% to 15% were detected only once. The ten largest account for approximately 0.52% of the sample.

As encoded in the germline V gene, CDR1 is MDHEN while CDR2 is SYDVKM. Reading from cysteine to phenylalanine, the CDR3 counts 17 amino acids. The sequence is cut down to CDR3 DNA, 51 bases in frame from base 1. The germline V end is reduced by 7 bases and the J end by 5 bases; junction bases left unmatched: 13. A further study also used this sample, focusing on yellow fever vaccine responses in identical twins. As described in the second report: The authors reported that the T cell response to vaccination in identical twins appeared partly convergent and partly personalized. In the study, vaccine-responding T cell clones were precisely tracked in identical twins.

The rearrangement combines TRBV28 with TRBJ2-5, with TRBD2 matching 13 junction bases. This receptor was obtained from a woman in her late teens or twenties in good health. Sequenced: CD4+ T cells sorted from blood. The DNA sequence reads TGTGCCAGCAATGAACTGACTAGCGGGAGGAAGCGGGAGACCCAGTACTTC. Protein translation: CASNELTSGRKRETQYF.